These 8 T cell receptor beta chains share one sample of origin, sequenced in a study of OX40 agonist ivuxolimab in advanced cancers. Clones were sequenced by immunoSEQ multiplex PCR, and TCRdb holds only the in-frame ones, with some missing. The data hold approximately 72,000 clones, with 88% observed a single time. The sample in question was CD4+ or CD8+ T cells sorted from blood, obtained in a trial of the OX40 agonist ivuxolimab. The receptors were gathered from an adult with an advanced solid tumor such as melanoma, head and neck, liver or kidney cancer.

This sequence joins TRBV30 and TRBJ2-5, with D possibly TRBD2 on 6 matching bases. Trimming removed 3 bases from V and 1 base from J, with 12 bases in between. There are 14 residues in the CDR3. Germline lookup yields CDR1 GTSNPN and CDR2 SVGIG (reference sequence). The CDR3 is CAWSAGLTQETQYF. In DNA form, the CDR3 reads TGTGCCTGGAGCGCGGGACTCACCCAAGAGACCCAGTACTTC.

The chain combines TRBV7-2 with TRBJ2-7; the D is unclear. V was shortened by 3 bases and J by 8 bases, with 14 bases between the two germline ends. CDR1 SGHTA and CDR2 FQGNSA come from the germline V gene. This CDR3 is built from 13 residues. CDR3 sequence: CASSFPETSKQYF. CDR3 DNA sequence: TGTGCCAGCAGCTTTCCCGAGACATCAAAGCAGTACTTC.

The chain combines TRBV27 with TRBJ2-5, with D possibly matching TRBD2 (5 bases). Between the trimmed V and J ends, which lost 2 bases and 5 bases, there was a span of 9 bases. Germline V gives CDR1 MNHEY, CDR2 SMNVEV (reference sequence). There are 13 residues in the CDR3. Written as DNA, the CDR3 is TGTGCCAGCAGTTTAGAGAGGGCTGAGACCCAGTACTTC. Protein product: CASSLERAETQYF.

V gene TRBV19 combines with J gene TRBJ1-2, with 9 positions matching TRBD1. V gave up 1 base and J gave up 8 bases; unmatched junction bases: 11. Germline V gene data show CDR1 as LNHDA and CDR2 as SQIVND (reference sequence). The CDR3 is made up of 16 amino acids. The CDR3 here is CASSIVDRGFFGGYTF. Written as DNA, the CDR3 is TGTGCCAGTAGTATAGTGGACAGGGGATTCTTTGGAGGCTACACCTTC.

CDR3 nucleotide sequence: TGTGCCAGCAGCCCCGCACCACAGGGGTTCACAGATACGCAGTATTTT. Translated, it gives CASSPAPQGFTDTQYF. The genes are TRBV5-8 and TRBJ2-3; 7 bases are a match to TRBD1. CDR1 is SGHTS and CDR2 is YDEGEE in the germline V gene. J was trimmed by 2 bases and V by 4 bases; bases with no gene match: 10. CDR3 length equals 16 residues.

The chain links TRBV7-2 to TRBJ2-1, with unresolved D. Trimming cost V 3 bases and J 8 bases, with 11 bases left between them. Germline loops: CDR1 SGHTA, CDR2 FQGNSA. This CDR3 spans 13 amino acids. Here the CDR3 DNA reads TGTGCCAGCAGCTTTAGGGCGAGCCATGAGCAGTTCTTC. Residues: CASSFRASHEQFF.

This clone was seen more than once but under ten times. The CDR3 DNA reads as TGTGCCAGTAGGGCCGGGGACAGGGTCAATGAGCAGTTCTTC. Its translation is CASRAGDRVNEQFF. V is TRBV19 and J is TRBJ2-1; the match to TRBD1 covers 9 bases. This CDR3 is 14 amino acids long. Germline trimming cut 6 bases from V and 6 bases from J; bases unmatched to any gene: 6. CDR1 LNHDA and CDR2 SQIVND come from the germline V gene (reference sequence).

The chain combines TRBV2 with TRBJ2-1; D tentatively reads TRBD1 or TRBD2 (5 bases each). The V end was cut by 5 bases, the J end by 15 bases, with 17 bases between. CDR1 and CDR2 (germline): SNHLY, FYNNEI. This CDR3 comprises 12 residues. CDR3 region: CASSYQGPLPFF. The CDR3 nucleotides are TGTGCCAGCAGTTATCAGGGACCGTTGCCGTTCTTC.